Listed below are T cell receptor beta chains from one sample, sequenced in a study of STAT5B mutations in CD4+ large granular lymphocyte leukemia. Here immunoSEQ multiplex PCR was the method, and the copy in TCRdb shows in-frame clones only, minus some. In the table there are 28,000 or so clones, approximately 84% of which are singletons. Sequenced sample: CD4+ T cells from blood buffy coats. The receptors originated from a human donor in good health. CDR3s include the opening cysteine and the closing phenylalanine or tryptophan. A D gene is named only where the DNA matches it firmly. Rows give clone size only sometimes, using once, few, many, or a class for an expanded clone.

>TRBV5-1|TRBJ1-1|-|-
CASEDNEGAEAFF
TGCGCCAGCGAAGACAACGAGGGGGCTGAAGCTTTCTTT
>TRBV6-1|TRBJ2-2|-|-
CASSVSTSFGELFF
TGTGCCAGCAGTGTGTCAACTTCGTTTGGGGAGCTGTTTTTT
>TRBV18|TRBJ2-3|-|-
CASSPPNSPLRYF
TGTGCCAGCTCACCACCAAACTCCCCCCTCCGGTATTTT
>TRBV7-8|TRBJ1-5|-|-
CASSLGDYSNQPQHF
TGTGCCAGCAGCTTAGGAGACTATAGCAATCAGCCCCAGCATTTT
>TRBV5-3|TRBJ1-6|-|-
CARSFSRESPLHF
TGTGCCAGAAGCTTCTCCAGGGAGTCACCCCTCCACTTT
>TRBV30|TRBJ1-5|once|-
CAWGRDSNQPQHF
TGTGCCTGGGGACGGGATAGCAATCAGCCCCAGCATTTT
>TRBV19|TRBJ2-4|-|-
CASSKTDSIQYF
TGTGCCAGTAGTAAAACAGATAGCATTCAGTACTTC
>TRBV28|TRBJ2-2|-|-
CASSSLSPTGELFF
TGTGCCAGCAGTTCTCTTTCGCCCACCGGGGAGCTGTTTTTT
>TRBV28|TRBJ1-2|few|-
CASSPRQYGYTF
TGTGCCAGCAGTCCCCGACAGTATGGCTACACCTTC
>TRBV19|TRBJ1-4|-|-
CASSIGGQNEKLFF
TGTGCCAGTAGTATAGGAGGACAGAATGAAAAACTGTTTTTT
>TRBV4-2|TRBJ2-1|-|TRBD2
CASSQDGGGAYNEQFF
TGTGCCAGCAGCCAAGATGGCGGGGGGGCCTACAATGAGCAGTTCTTC
>TRBV30|TRBJ1-1|-|TRBD1
CAWSLQGLNTEAFF
TGTGCCTGGAGTCTACAGGGGCTTAACACTGAAGCTTTCTTT
>TRBV10-2|TRBJ1-5|once|-
CASSESGWNQPQHF
TGCGCCAGCAGTGAATCAGGTTGGAATCAGCCCCAGCATTTT
>TRBV6-5|TRBJ2-7|-|-
CASSPGNIYEQYF
TGTGCCAGCAGCCCGGGAAATATCTACGAGCAGTACTTC
>TRBV19|TRBJ2-3|few|TRBD2
CASTWGGRSDTQYF
TGTGCCAGTACTTGGGGCGGGAGATCAGATACGCAGTATTTT
>TRBV7-3|TRBJ2-1|-|-
CASSPHPLFF
TGTGCCAGCAGCCCGCACCCCCTATTCTTC
>TRBV30|TRBJ2-7|-|-
CAWSPAAQYEQYF
TGTGCCTGGAGTCCAGCGGCCCAATACGAGCAGTACTTC
>TRBV7-6|TRBJ2-7|-|TRBD1
CASSSPGQNYEQYF
TGTGCCAGCAGCTCTCCGGGACAGAACTACGAGCAGTACTTC
>TRBV5-6|TRBJ2-5|-|-
CASSEGGRGWETQYF
TGTGCCAGCAGCGAGGGGGGCAGGGGTTGGGAGACCCAGTACTTC
>TRBV27|TRBJ1-2|-|-
CASSPTASLYGYTF
TGTGCCAGCAGTCCCACTGCCAGCCTCTATGGCTACACCTTC
>TRBV2|TRBJ1-5|-|-
CASSEGRQINQPQHF
TGTGCCAGCAGTGAGGGGCGACAGATAAATCAGCCCCAGCATTTT
>TRBV7-2|TRBJ2-1|-|TRBD2
CASSLPGGLTYNEQFF
TGTGCCAGCAGCTTACCGGGAGGGCTAACATACAATGAGCAGTTCTTC